The TCR beta chain described here comes from a study of early T cells in non-severe SARS-CoV-2 infection. Study context: Sequencing targeted bulk RNA from unsorted whole blood, leaving chains unpaired. General study points: Anti-spike CD8 responses were favored by VDJdb matching, which missed private and CD4 specificities.

The TCR library protocol was used to attach unique molecular identifiers. These identifiers were attached to individual cDNA molecules. TCRdb fed the 5' RACE reads into MiXCR, producing one record per CDR3 protein. The sample includes about 58,000 distinct CDR3 sequences, 12% of them seen just once. This clonotype came up a few times. No antigen is known for it. Sequences were obtained from whole blood. The sequence derives from an adult who was a healthcare worker with PCR-confirmed SARS-CoV-2 infection or an uninfected control (not recorded which).

As DNA, the CDR3 is TGTGCCACCAGCTCCCCCGCTGAGGGCGATAACGAGCAGTACTTC. This gives the protein CATSSPAEGDNEQYF. This chain links TRBV15 with TRBJ2-7; D is possibly TRBD2 (5 bases). The CDR3 loop spans 15 amino acids. Germline lookup yields CDR1 LNHNV and CDR2 YYDKDF (reference sequence). V was trimmed by 5 bases and J by 5 bases, leaving 19 bases between them.